The table lists the clone carrying this T cell receptor beta chain with many counts. Antigen unknown. The sample comes from a study of CD8 T cells in ankylosing spondylitis. Overall study findings and caveats: One TCR beta motif, made up of fewer than 10 highly homologous variants, appeared characteristic of ankylosing spondylitis blood.

V was shortened by 5 bases and J by 4 bases, with 14 bases between the two germline ends. This CDR3 contains 14 residues. One entry per CDR3 protein, called by TCRdb with MiXCR from the 5' RACE reads. Of some 200,000 distinct CDR3 sequences in the sample, 20% to 30% were seen once. The receptor was derived from a male donor with ankylosing spondylitis or in good health (not recorded which). The sample was blood, either unsorted or a sorted T cell fraction (not recorded which). The chain carries TRBV12-3 or TRBV12-4 and TRBJ1-1, with a possible D match to TRBD1 (5 bases). The CDR3 sequence: CASSREEGFTEAFF. The CDR3 region has the DNA TGTGCCAGCAGTCGGGAGGAGGGGTTCACTGAAGCTTTCTTT.